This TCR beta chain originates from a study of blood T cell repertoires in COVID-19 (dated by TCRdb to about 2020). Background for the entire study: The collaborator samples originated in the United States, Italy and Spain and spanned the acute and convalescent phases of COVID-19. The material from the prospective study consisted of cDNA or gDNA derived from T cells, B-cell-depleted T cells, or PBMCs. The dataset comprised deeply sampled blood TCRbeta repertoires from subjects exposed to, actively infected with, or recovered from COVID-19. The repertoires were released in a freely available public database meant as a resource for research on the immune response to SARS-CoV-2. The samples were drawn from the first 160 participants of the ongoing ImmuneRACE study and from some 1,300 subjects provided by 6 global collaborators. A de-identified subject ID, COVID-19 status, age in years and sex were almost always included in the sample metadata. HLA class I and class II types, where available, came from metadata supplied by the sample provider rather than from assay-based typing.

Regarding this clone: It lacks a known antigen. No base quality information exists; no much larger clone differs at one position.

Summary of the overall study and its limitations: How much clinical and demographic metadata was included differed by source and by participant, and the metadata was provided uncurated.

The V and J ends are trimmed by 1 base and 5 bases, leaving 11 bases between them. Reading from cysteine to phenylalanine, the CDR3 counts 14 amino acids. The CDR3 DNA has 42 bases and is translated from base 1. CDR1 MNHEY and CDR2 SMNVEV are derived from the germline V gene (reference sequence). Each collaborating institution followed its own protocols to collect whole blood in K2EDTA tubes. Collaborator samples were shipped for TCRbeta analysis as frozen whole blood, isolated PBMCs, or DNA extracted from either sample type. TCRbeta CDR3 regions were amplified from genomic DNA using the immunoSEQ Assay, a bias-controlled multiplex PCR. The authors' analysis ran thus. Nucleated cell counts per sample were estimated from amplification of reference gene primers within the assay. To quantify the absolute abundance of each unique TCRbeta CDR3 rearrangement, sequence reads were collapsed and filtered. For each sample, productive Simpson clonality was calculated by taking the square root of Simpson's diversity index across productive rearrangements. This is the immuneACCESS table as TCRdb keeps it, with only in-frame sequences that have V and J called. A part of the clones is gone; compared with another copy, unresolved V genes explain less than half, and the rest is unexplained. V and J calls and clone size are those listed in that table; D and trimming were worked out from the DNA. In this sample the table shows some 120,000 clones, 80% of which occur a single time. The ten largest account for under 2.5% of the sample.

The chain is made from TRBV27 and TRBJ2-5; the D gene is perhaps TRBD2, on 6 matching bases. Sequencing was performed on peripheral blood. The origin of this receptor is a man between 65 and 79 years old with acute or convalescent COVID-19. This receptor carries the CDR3 CASSLWPEGETQYF. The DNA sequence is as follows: TGTGCCAGCAGTTTATGGCCGGAGGGGGAGACCCAGTACTTC.